Reported below is one TCR beta chain. This clonotype has a count of ten or more. This receptor's antigen is unknown. Per-base quality was not reported, and no clone a single base away is much larger than it. The sample is drawn from a study of T cell repertoires in cytomegalovirus infection (dated by TCRdb to between 2018 and 2020). As for the study more broadly: Donor HLA type was relevant to the analysis, because carriage of CMV infection together with the matching HLA type was indicated by public TCR beta signatures.

Instrument used: Illumina HiSeq 1500. TCRdb cleaned the public reads at Q25 with fastp, built clones with MiXCR and kept in-frame beta chains. Records with the same CDR3 protein are collapsed into one entry carrying the most frequent genes and DNA. This sample is represented by tens of thousands of distinct CDR3 sequences; roughly 20% of them were singletons. The ten biggest clones cover around a sixth of the sample. General conclusions and limits of the study: Cumulative frequency of public TCR beta family members discriminated carriers of CMV infection plus the relevant HLA type in this cohort and an independent roughly 320-donor cohort. The ex vivo response was dominated by HLA-C-restricted CMV-specific TCR beta clonotypes, which also provided the single most frequent clonotype in two of eight donors.

The clonotype was recovered from a human donor in good health (CMV status not recorded). Some clones in this sample may be carry-over from other donors' samples. Sequenced sample: PBMCs, sequenced either directly or after in vitro stimulation (not recorded which).

The DNA sequence follows: TGTGCCAGCAGCTTATACCAAATCCCGGGACTCTCAACCTACGAGCAGTACTTC. Translation gives CASSLYQIPGLSTYEQYF. This chain joins TRBV7-2 to TRBJ2-7, and the D gene may be TRBD2, 6 bases matching. There are 18 amino acids in the CDR3, from cysteine to phenylalanine inclusive. Only the CDR3 portion is preserved as DNA: 54 bases, with reading frame beginning at the first base. CDR1 and CDR2 were assigned from the germline V gene as SGHTA and FQGNSA. Cut back by 2 bases and 2 bases, the V and J ends lie 22 bases apart.